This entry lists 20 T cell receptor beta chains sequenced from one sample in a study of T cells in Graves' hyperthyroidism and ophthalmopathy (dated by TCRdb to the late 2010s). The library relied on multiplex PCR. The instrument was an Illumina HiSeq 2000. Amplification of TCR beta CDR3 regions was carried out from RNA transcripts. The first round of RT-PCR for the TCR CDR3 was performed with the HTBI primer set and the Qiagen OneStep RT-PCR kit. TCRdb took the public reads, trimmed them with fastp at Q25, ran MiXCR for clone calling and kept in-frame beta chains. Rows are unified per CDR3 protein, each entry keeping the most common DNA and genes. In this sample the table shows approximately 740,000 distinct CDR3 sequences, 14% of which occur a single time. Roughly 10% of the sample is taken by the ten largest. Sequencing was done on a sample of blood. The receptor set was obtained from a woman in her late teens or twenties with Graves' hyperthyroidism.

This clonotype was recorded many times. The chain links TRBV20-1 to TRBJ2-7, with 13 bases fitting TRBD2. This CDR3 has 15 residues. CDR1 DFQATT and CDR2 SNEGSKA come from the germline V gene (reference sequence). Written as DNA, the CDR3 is TGCAGAGCGACCCCCGGGACTAGCGGGATGGGAGAGCAGTACTTC. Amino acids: CRATPGTSGMGEQYF.

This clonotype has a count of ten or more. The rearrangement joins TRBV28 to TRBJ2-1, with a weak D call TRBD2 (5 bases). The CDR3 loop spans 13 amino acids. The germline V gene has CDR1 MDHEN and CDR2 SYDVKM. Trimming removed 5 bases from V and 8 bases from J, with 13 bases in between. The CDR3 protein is CASSQKLVHEQFF. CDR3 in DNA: TGTGCCAGCAGTCAGAAACTAGTCCATGAGCAGTTCTTC.

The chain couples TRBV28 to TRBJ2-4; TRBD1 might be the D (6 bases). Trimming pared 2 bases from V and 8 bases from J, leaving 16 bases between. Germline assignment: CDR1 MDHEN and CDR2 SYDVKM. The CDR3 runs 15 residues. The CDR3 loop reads CASSLPGAQGDIQYF. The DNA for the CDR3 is TGTGCCAGCAGTTTACCAGGGGCCCAAGGAGACATTCAGTACTTC.

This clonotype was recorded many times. CDR3 DNA: TGTGCCAGCAGCTTAGCGGTCTGGGAAGACCAAGAGACCCAGTACTTC. Its translation is CASSLAVWEDQETQYF. The chain employs TRBV11-2 and TRBJ2-5; D is uncertain. The ends were cut back, 1 base at V and 0 bases at J, with 12 bases in the middle. This CDR3 region has 16 residues. Germline V gene sequence: CDR1 SGHAT, CDR2 FQNNGV.

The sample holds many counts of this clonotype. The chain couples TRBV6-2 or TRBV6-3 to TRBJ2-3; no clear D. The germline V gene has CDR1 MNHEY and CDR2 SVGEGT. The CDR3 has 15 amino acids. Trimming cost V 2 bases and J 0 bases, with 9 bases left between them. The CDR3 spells CASSYRLLSTDTQYF. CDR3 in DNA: TGTGCCAGCAGTTACCGACTCCTTAGCACAGATACGCAGTATTTT.

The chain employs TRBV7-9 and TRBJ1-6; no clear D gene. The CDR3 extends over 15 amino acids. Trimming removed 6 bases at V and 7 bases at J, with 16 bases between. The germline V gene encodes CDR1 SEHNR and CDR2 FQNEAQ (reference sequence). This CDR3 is CASSPRTDTNSPLHF. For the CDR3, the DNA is TGTGCCAGCAGTCCCCGGACGGATACAAATTCACCCCTCCACTTT.

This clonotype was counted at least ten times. The CDR3: CALLAENTDTQYF. CDR3 nucleotide sequence: TGTGCCTTATTAGCGGAGAACACAGATACGCAGTATTTT. The chain couples TRBV2 to TRBJ2-3; TRBD2 might be the D (6 bases). This CDR3 is 13 amino acids long. Germline V gene data show CDR1 as SNHLY and CDR2 as FYNNEI. Trimming left V 11 bases short and J 2 bases short, with 14 bases between. Full variable domain (missing parts from reference TRBV2 and TRBJ2-3): EPEVTQTPSHQVTQMGQEVILRCVPISNHLYFYWYRQILGQKVEFLVSFYNNEISEKSEIFDDQFSVERPDGSNFTLKIRSTKLEDSAMYFCALLAENTDTQYFGPGTRLTVL.

CDR3 bases: TGTGCCAGCAGCCTCCAAGCGGGAGACAATGAGCAGTTCTTC. It encodes CASSLQAGDNEQFF. The gene calls are TRBV9 and TRBJ2-1; 8 nucleotides match TRBD2. Germline V gene data show CDR1 as SGDLS and CDR2 as YYNGEE. This CDR3 has 14 amino acids. After removal of 4 bases from V and 5 bases from J, the junction contained 5 bases not matched to a gene.

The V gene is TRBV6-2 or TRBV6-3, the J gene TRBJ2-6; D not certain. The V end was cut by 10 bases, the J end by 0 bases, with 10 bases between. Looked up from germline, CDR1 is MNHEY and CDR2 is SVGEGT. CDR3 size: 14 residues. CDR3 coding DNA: TGTGCCATAGAGGATCCCTCTGGGGCCAACGTCCTGACTTTC. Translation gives CAIEDPSGANVLTF.

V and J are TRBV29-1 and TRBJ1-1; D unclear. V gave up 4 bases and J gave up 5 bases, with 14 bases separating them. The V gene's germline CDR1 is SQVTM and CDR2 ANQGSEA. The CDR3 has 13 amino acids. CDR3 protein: CSVALGRWTEAFF. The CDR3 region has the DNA TGCAGCGTTGCCCTAGGGAGGTGGACTGAAGCTTTCTTT.

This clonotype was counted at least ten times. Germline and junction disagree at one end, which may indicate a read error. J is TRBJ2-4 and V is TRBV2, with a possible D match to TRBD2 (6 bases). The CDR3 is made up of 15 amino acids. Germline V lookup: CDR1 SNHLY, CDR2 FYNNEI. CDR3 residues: CASSEALGRGNIQCF. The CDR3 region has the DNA TGTGCCAGCAGTGAAGCGCTTGGCCGGGGGAACATTCAGTGCTTC.

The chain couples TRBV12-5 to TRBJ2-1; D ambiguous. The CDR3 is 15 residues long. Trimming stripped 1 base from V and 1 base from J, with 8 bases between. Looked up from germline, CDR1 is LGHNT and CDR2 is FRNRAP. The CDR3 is CASGLAPSSYNEQFF. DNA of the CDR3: TGTGCTAGTGGTTTGGCCCCCTCTTCCTACAATGAGCAGTTCTTC.

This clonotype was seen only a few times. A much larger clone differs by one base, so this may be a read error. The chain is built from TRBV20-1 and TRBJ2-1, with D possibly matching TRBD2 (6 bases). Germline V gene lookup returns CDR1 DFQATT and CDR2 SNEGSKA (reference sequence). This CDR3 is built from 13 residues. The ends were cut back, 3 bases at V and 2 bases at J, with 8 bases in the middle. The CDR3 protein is CSASGSPYNEQFF. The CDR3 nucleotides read TGCAGTGCTAGCGGGAGCCCCTACAATGAGCAGTTCTTC.

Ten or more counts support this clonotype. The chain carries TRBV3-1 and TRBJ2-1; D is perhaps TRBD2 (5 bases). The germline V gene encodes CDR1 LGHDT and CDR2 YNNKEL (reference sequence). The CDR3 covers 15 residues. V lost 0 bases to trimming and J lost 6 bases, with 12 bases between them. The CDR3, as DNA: TGTGCCAGCAGCCAAGAGCTGAGGGTAACCAATGAGCAGTTCTTC. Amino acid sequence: CASSQELRVTNEQFF.

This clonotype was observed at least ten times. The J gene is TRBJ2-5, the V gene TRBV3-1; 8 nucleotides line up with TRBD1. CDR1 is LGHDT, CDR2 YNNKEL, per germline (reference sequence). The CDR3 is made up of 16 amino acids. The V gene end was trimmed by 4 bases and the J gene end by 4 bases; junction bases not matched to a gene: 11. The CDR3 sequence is CASSRRSTGVLETQYF. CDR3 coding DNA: TGTGCCAGCAGCCGCAGATCGACAGGGGTCTTAGAGACCCAGTACTTC.

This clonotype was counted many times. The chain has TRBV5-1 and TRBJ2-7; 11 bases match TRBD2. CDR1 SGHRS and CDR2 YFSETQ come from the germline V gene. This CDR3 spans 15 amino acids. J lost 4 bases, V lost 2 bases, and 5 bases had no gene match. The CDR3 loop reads CASSLNLAGGYEQYF. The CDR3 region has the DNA TGCGCCAGCAGCTTAAACCTAGCGGGGGGTTACGAGCAGTACTTC. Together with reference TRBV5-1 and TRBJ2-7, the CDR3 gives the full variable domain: KAGVTQTPRYLIKTRGQQVTLSCSPISGHRSVSWYQQTPGQGLQFLFEYFSETQRNKGNFPGRFSGRQFSNSRSEMNVSTLELGDSALYLCASSLNLAGGYEQYFGPGTRLTVT.

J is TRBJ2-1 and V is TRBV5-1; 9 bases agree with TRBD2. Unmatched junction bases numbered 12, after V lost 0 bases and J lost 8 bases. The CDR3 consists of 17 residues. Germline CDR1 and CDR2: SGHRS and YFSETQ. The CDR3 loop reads CASSLGVGLAGLDEQFF. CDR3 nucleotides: TGCGCCAGCAGCTTGGGAGTGGGGCTAGCGGGACTGGATGAGCAGTTCTTC.

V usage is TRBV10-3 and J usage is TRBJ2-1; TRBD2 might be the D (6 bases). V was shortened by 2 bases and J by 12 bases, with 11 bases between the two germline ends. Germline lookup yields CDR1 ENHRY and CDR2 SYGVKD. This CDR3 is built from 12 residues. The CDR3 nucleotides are TGTGCCATCAGTGAGCCGGGAGCGAGGCAGTTCTTC. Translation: CAISEPGARQFF.

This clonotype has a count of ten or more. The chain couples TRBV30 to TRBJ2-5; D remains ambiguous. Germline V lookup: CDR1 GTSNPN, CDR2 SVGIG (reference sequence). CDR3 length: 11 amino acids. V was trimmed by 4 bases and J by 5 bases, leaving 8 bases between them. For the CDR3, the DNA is TGTGCCTGGACCCCGAGGGAGACCCAGTACTTC. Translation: CAWTPRETQYF. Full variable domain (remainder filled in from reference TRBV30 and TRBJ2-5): SQTIHQWPATLVQPVGSPLSLECTVEGTSNPNLYWYRQAAGRGLQLLFYSVGIGQISSEVPQNLSASRPQDRQFILSSKKLLLSDSGFYLCAWTPRETQYFGPGTRLLVL.

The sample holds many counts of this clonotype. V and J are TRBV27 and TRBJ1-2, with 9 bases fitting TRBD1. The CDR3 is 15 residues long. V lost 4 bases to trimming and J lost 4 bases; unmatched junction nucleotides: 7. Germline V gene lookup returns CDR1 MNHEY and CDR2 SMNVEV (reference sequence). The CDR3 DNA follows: TGTGCCAGCAGTTCCGCCTCGACAGGGGGCTATGGCTACACCTTC. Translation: CASSSASTGGYGYTF.